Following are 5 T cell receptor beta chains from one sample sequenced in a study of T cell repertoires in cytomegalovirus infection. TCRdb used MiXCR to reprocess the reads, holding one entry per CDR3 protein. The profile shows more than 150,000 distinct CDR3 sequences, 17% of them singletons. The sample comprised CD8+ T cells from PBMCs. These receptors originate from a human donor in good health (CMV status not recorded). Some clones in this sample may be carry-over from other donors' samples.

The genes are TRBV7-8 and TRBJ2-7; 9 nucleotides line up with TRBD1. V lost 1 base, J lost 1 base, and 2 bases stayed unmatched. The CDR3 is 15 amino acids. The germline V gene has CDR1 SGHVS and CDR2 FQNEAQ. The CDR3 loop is CASSLGGTGSYEQYF. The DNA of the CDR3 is TGTGCCAGCAGCTTAGGAGGGACAGGGTCCTACGAGCAGTACTTC.

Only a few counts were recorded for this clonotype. DNA for the CDR3: TGTGCCAGTAGTGAAAACGGAAACACCATATATTTT. This sequence encodes CASSENGNTIYF. This sequence joins TRBV19 and TRBJ1-3, with D uncertain. The V end lost 5 bases, the J end lost 4 bases, and 6 bases lay between the germline ends. CDR3 length: 12 amino acids. Germline V gene sequence: CDR1 LNHDA, CDR2 SQIVND (reference sequence).

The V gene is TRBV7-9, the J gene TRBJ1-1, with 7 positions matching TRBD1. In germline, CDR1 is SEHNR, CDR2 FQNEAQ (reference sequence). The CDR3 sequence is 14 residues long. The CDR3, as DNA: TGTGTCATACAGGGGCGGAGGGGGAACACTGAAGCTTTCTTT. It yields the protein CVIQGRRGNTEAFF. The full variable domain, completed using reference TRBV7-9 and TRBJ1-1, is DTGVSQNPRHKITKRGQNVTFRCDPISEHNRLYWYRQTLGQGPEFLTYFQNEAQLEKSRLLSDRFSAERPKGSFSTLEIQRTEQGDSAMYLCVIQGRRGNTEAFFGQGTRLTVV.

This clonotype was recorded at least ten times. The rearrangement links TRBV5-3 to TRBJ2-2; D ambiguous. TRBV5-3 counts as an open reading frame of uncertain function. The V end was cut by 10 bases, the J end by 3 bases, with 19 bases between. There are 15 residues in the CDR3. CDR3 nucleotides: TGTGCCCGTGGACGTGGGTACGCGGACACCGGGGAGCTGTTTTTT. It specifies CARGRGYADTGELFF.

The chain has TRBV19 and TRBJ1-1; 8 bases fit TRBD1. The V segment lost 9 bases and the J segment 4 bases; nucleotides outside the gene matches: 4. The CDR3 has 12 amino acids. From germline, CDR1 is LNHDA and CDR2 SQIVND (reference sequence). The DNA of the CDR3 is TGTGCCAGCGAGGACAGGGCCACTGAAGCTTTCTTT. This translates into CASEDRATEAFF.